What follows are 5 T cell receptor beta chains derived from one specimen sequenced in a study of cytomegalovirus exposure and HLA in healthy donors. PCR involved 60 Vbeta and 13 Jbeta primers. Using immunoSEQ multiplex PCR, the repertoire was profiled, and TCRdb retains in-frame clones only, with some absent. The table has approximately 220,000 clones, 80% to 85% seen once. Sequenced input: PBMCs. These receptors all come from a boy between 2 and 10 years old in good health and CMV-seronegative.

The V call is TRBV4-1, the J call TRBJ2-7, with TRBD1 matching 7 bases. Germline V gene lookup returns CDR1 MGHRA and CDR2 YSYEKL. The V segment lost 1 base and the J segment 2 bases; nucleotides outside the gene matches: 11. The CDR3 runs to 17 residues. DNA for the CDR3: TGCGCCAGCAGCCAAGCCTGGTCGGGACAGCCGACCTACGAGCAGTACTTC. It yields the protein CASSQAWSGQPTYEQYF.

The chain uses TRBV27 and TRBJ2-1; D is unresolved. Germline CDR1 is MNHEY and CDR2 is SMNVEV (reference sequence). V was cut by 2 bases and J by 9 bases, with 11 bases left in between. The CDR3 has 13 amino acids. The CDR3 DNA is TGTGCCAGCAGTTTACAACTTTCGGGTGAGCAGTTCTTC. Amino acid sequence: CASSLQLSGEQFF.

The gene calls are TRBV19 and TRBJ2-1; 11 bases match TRBD1. CDR3 length: 18 residues. Germline V gives CDR1 LNHDA, CDR2 SQIVND (reference sequence). Unmatched junction bases numbered 8, after V lost 0 bases and J lost 4 bases. CDR3 in amino acids: CASSIEAPRDRGYNEQFF. As DNA, the CDR3 is TGTGCCAGTAGTATAGAAGCACCCCGGGACAGGGGGTACAATGAGCAGTTCTTC.

This clone showed up just a few times. The rearrangement joins TRBV7-2 to TRBJ2-3; 12 nucleotides match TRBD2. The CDR3 covers 16 residues. Unmatched junction bases numbered 8, after V lost 5 bases and J lost 5 bases. Germline values: CDR1 SGHTA, CDR2 FQGNSA. This chain's CDR3 is CASSIRLAGEGDTQYF. CDR3 DNA: TGTGCCAGCAGCATCCGACTAGCGGGAGAAGGAGATACGCAGTATTTT.

V is TRBV9 and J is TRBJ1-4; D not certain. Trimming took off 4 bases at V and 10 bases at J, with 17 bases between the two ends. The CDR3 is made up of 14 amino acids. The V gene's germline CDR1 is SGDLS and CDR2 YYNGEE. CDR3 nucleotide sequence: TGTGCCAGCAGCCTTGTAAGGGAGATGGGAAAACTGTTTTTT. Translation: CASSLVREMGKLFF.